Presented here are 16 T cell receptor beta chains from one specimen sequenced in a study of blood T cell repertoires in COVID-19. TCRdb's table, derived via immunoSEQ multiplex PCR, lists solely in-frame clones and lacks some. The sample shows a few hundred thousand clones, 92% of them seen only once. Sequencing was performed on PBMCs or T cells enriched from blood (not recorded which). These receptors were collected from a woman younger than 45 who had recovered from COVID-19.

This clone was seen a few times. The chain has TRBV28 and TRBJ2-7, with D perhaps TRBD2 (5 bases). Germline-derived CDR1 and CDR2 are MDHEN and SYDVKM. The CDR3 contains 13 residues. V lost 3 bases, J lost 3 bases, and 9 bases lay in between. The CDR3 DNA reads as TGTGCCAGCAGTTTTGCGGCGGGCTACGAGCAGTACTTC. Translating gives CASSFAAGYEQYF.

This clone was counted a single time. V is TRBV13 and J is TRBJ2-3, with TRBD1 as a possible D gene (5 bases). V lost 2 bases, J lost 4 bases, and 7 bases lay in between. The germline gives CDR1 PRHDT, CDR2 FYEKMQ (reference sequence). The CDR3 loop spans 13 amino acids. CDR3 sequence: CASSLQGSDTQYF. The CDR3 region has the DNA TGTGCCAGCAGCTTACAGGGATCAGATACGCAGTATTTT.

The chain links TRBV24-1 to TRBJ1-5; 11 positions match TRBD1. Germline CDR1 is KGHDR and CDR2 is SFDVKD. The CDR3 length is 15 residues. Germline trimming cut 3 bases from V and 6 bases from J; bases unmatched to any gene: 3. This CDR3 is CATSDGQGAIQPQHF. Written as DNA, the CDR3 is TGTGCCACCAGTGATGGACAGGGGGCGATTCAGCCCCAGCATTTT.

The chain uses TRBV12-3 or TRBV12-4 and TRBJ1-6; 8 bases align to TRBD1. CDR3 size: 13 residues. The V and J ends lost 5 bases and 10 bases, in that order; junction bases with no gene match: 4. CDR3 sequence reads: CASSRTGNSPLHF. For the CDR3, the DNA is TGTGCCAGCAGTCGGACAGGGAACTCACCCCTCCACTTT.

The gene calls are TRBV5-1 and TRBJ2-3, with TRBD1 identical over 9 bases. V dropped 4 bases and J dropped 3; count of bases not matched to a gene: 12. Germline CDR1 SGHRS, CDR2 YFSETQ. The CDR3 covers 17 residues. The CDR3 loop reads CASSILPPGQGTDTQYF. The CDR3 DNA is TGCGCCAGCAGCATTCTACCGCCGGGACAGGGAACAGATACGCAGTATTTT.

The genes are TRBV28 and TRBJ1-1; the D gene is possibly TRBD1 (6 bases). The CDR3 has 14 residues. CDR1 MDHEN and CDR2 SYDVKM come from the germline V gene. Trimming shortened V by 2 bases and J by 0 bases, and 7 bases separated the two germline ends. The CDR3, as DNA: TGTGCCAGCAGTTTAACAGGGTTGAACACTGAAGCTTTCTTT. Amino acids: CASSLTGLNTEAFF.

The V gene is TRBV5-6, the J gene TRBJ2-7, with 9 nucleotides matching TRBD1. This CDR3 region has 14 residues. Germline V CDR1 and CDR2: SGHDT, YYEEEE. V trimming: 1 base; J trimming: 7 bases; junction bases outside the gene matches: 6. CDR3 amino acids: CASSLQQGAQEQYF. The CDR3 DNA follows: TGTGCCAGCAGCTTGCAACAGGGGGCACAAGAGCAGTACTTC.

The chain recombines TRBV27 with TRBJ1-5; 7 nucleotides match TRBD1. V trimming: 5 bases; J trimming: 4 bases; junction bases outside the gene matches: 8. Germline lookup yields CDR1 MNHEY and CDR2 SMNVEV (reference sequence). The CDR3 is 15 residues long. CDR3 protein: CASSGGQAGNQPQHF. The CDR3, as DNA: TGTGCCAGCAGTGGCGGACAGGCTGGTAATCAGCCCCAGCATTTT.

This chain's CDR3 is CASSPTRGTGGNEQYF. CDR3 sequence (DNA): TGTGCCAGCTCACCGACGCGAGGGACAGGGGGCAATGAGCAGTACTTC. The V call is TRBV18, the J call TRBJ2-7; TRBD1 matches at 12 bases. The V gene end was trimmed by 3 bases and the J gene end by 7 bases; junction bases not matched to a gene: 10. Looked up from germline, CDR1 is KGHSH and CDR2 is LQKENI. This CDR3 comprises 16 residues.

The chain recombines TRBV7-2 with TRBJ1-1, with 10 bases that match TRBD1. V was pared by 1 base and J by 10 bases, with 9 bases of the junction left unmatched. This CDR3 is 15 amino acids long. Germline lookup yields CDR1 SGHTA and CDR2 FQGNSA. The CDR3 region has the DNA TGTGCCAGCAGCTTAGGACGGGACAGGGGCAGGCGAGCTTTCTTT. Protein: CASSLGRDRGRRAFF.

This chain links TRBV7-9 with TRBJ2-1, with 7 bases fitting TRBD1. Trimming at V came to 6 bases and at J to 0 bases, leaving 8 bases not matched to a gene. CDR3 size: 16 residues. Germline-derived CDR1 and CDR2 are SEHNR and FQNEAQ (reference sequence). The CDR3 bases are TGTGCCAGCAGTTTAAACAGGGGAAGCTCCTACAATGAGCAGTTCTTC. Translated: CASSLNRGSSYNEQFF.

The rearrangement joins TRBV9 to TRBJ2-1, with D hard to call. Trimming pared 2 bases from V and 8 bases from J, leaving 5 bases between. The CDR3 extends over 11 amino acids. CDR1 and CDR2 from the germline V gene are SGDLS and YYNGEE. The CDR3: CASSVEDEQFF. CDR3 bases: TGTGCCAGCAGCGTTGAGGATGAGCAGTTCTTC.

This chain connects TRBV5-4 to TRBJ1-2; 11 bases are a match to TRBD1. Germline CDR1 and CDR2: SGHNT and YYREEE (reference sequence). The CDR3 loop spans 16 amino acids. J was trimmed by 7 bases and V by 6 bases; bases with no gene match: 14. In DNA form, the CDR3 reads TGTGCCAGCAACCCACCCGAGGGACAGGGGGAACTTGGCTACACCTTC. Translation gives CASNPPEGQGELGYTF.

The chain carries TRBV7-9 and TRBJ2-5; TRBD2 aligns across 8 bases. After removal of 5 bases from V and 2 bases from J, the junction contained 7 bases not matched to a gene. The CDR3 is made up of 15 amino acids. Germline lookup yields CDR1 SEHNR and CDR2 FQNEAQ (reference sequence). The CDR3 DNA follows: TGTGCCAGCAGCCTCACAGCGGGGGTACAAGAGACCCAGTACTTC. This translates into CASSLTAGVQETQYF.

This chain links TRBV5-6 with TRBJ2-7; 7 bases map to TRBD2. After removal of 2 bases from V and 2 bases from J, the junction contained 4 bases not matched to a gene. Germline lookup yields CDR1 SGHDT and CDR2 YYEEEE. The CDR3 contains 14 residues. For the CDR3, the DNA is TGTGCCAGCAGCTTCTGGCGGGGGACCTACGAGCAGTACTTC. It translates to CASSFWRGTYEQYF.

The chain recombines TRBV6-6 with TRBJ2-1; 10 bases are a match to TRBD1. The junction had 11 bases not matched to a gene; V was cut back by 5 bases and J by 10 bases. Germline lookup yields CDR1 MNHNY and CDR2 SVGAGI (reference sequence). The CDR3 runs 15 residues. CDR3 protein: CASSNTGTGVKEQFF. Here the CDR3 DNA reads TGTGCCAGCAGTAACACCGGGACAGGGGTCAAGGAGCAGTTCTTC.